Listed below are T cell receptor beta chains from one sample, sequenced in a study of T cell responses to AZD1222 COVID-19 vaccine. Libraries were prepared by immunoSEQ multiplex PCR; TCRdb keeps only in-frame clonotypes and omits some of them. The profile shows 150,000 to 180,000 clones, around 90% of them singletons. This specimen was peripheral blood, taken on day 0 of AZD1222 vaccination. Every receptor here comes from an adult in good health. The CDR3 runs from the conserved cysteine through the conserved F or W.

TRBV5-6	TRBJ2-1	CASSLRWNEQFF
TRBV7-9	TRBJ1-6	CASSPTGQGSSPLHF
TRBV7-2	TRBJ1-1	CASSLESGRANTEAFF
TRBV28	TRBJ1-1	CASSSGPRAEAFF
TRBV28	TRBJ1-1	CASSEGAMNTEAFF
TRBV7-2	TRBJ2-7	CASSIGINSYEQYF
TRBV10-1	TRBJ1-5	CASSETPGLMNQPQHF
TRBV24-1	TRBJ2-7	CATSDFSSYEQYF
TRBV9	TRBJ1-1	CASSDRDTEAFF
TRBV5-1	TRBJ1-1	CASSGTENTEAFF
TRBV12-3/TRBV12-4	TRBJ1-5	CASRPSGEQPQHF
TRBV5-1	TRBJ1-3	CASSPRTSGNTIYF
TRBV5-1	TRBJ2-1	CASSLDGFTRGQFF
TRBV28	TRBJ1-2	CASTRRQYGYTF
TRBV4-3	TRBJ1-2	CASTDRQGGGYTF
TRBV4-3	TRBJ2-2	CASSQVRGPNTGELFF